The 19 T cell receptor beta chains presented below share a single source sample, sequenced in a study of T-cell reconstitution after alpha-beta-depleted transplantation in children. Molecular barcoding with unique molecular identifiers was used for the TCRbeta library. TCRdb analysed the PCR reads with MiXCR anew, one entry per CDR3 protein. The sample carries 500,000 or so distinct CDR3 sequences, roughly 10% recorded once. The material sequenced was PBMCs, mostly from graft donor cells, taken 180 days after TCRalphabeta/CD19-depleted stem cell transplant. The source is a female patient aged 2 to 10 who had a stem cell transplant for aplastic anemia, so the T cells may come from the graft donor.

This chain uses TRBV5-1 with TRBJ2-7, with TRBD1 matching over 8 bases. CDR1 SGHRS and CDR2 YFSETQ come from the germline V gene. Unmatched junction bases numbered 2, after V lost 7 bases and J lost 2 bases. This CDR3 is built from 12 residues. The chain's CDR3 is CASGQGTYEQYF. As DNA, the CDR3 is TGCGCCAGCGGACAGGGTACCTACGAGCAGTACTTC.

This clonotype was recorded a few times. The rearrangement joins TRBV10-3 to TRBJ1-1, with a weak D call TRBD1 (6 bases). V gave up 0 bases and J gave up 0 bases, with 11 bases separating them. This CDR3 has 16 amino acids. Germline V gives CDR1 ENHRY, CDR2 SYGVKD. CDR3 amino acids: CAISESNRAVNTEAFF. Written as DNA, the CDR3 is TGTGCCATCAGTGAGTCGAACAGGGCGGTGAACACTGAAGCTTTCTTT.

In this sample, this clonotype turned up a few times. An end of the junction differs from the germline gene, which may be a read error. This chain uses TRBV3-1 with TRBJ2-7; D ambiguous. Germline V gene data show CDR1 as LGHDT and CDR2 as YNNKEL (reference sequence). CDR3 length: 9 residues. This CDR3 is CASSQEGMF. The CDR3 DNA is TGTGCCAGCAGCCAAGAAGGTATGTTC.

V is TRBV11-3 and J is TRBJ2-7; 9 nucleotides agree with TRBD2. The CDR3 has 16 residues. The trim removed 5 bases at V and 2 bases at J, leaving 10 bases unmatched. The germline V gene has CDR1 SGHNT and CDR2 YENEEA. The CDR3 nucleotides are TGTGCCAGCAGCCCCCGTGGTAGCGGGGGCACCTACGAGCAGTACGTC. Residues: CASSPRGSGGTYEQYV.

This clonotype appeared a few times. The chain combines TRBV5-6 with TRBJ2-1; 12 bases line up with TRBD2. The trim removed 4 bases at V and 0 bases at J, leaving 8 bases unmatched. This CDR3 spans 18 amino acids. CDR1 is SGHDT and CDR2 is YYEEEE in the germline V gene. CDR3 DNA sequence: TGTGCCAGCAGCATCGGACTAGCGGGGTCCGGCTCCTACAATGAGCAGTTCTTC. It is translated as CASSIGLAGSGSYNEQFF.

This clonotype has only a few counts. The genes are TRBV20-1 and TRBJ2-1; 7 bases are a match to TRBD1. Trimming took 6 bases from V and 5 from J; bases not matched to a gene: 10. The CDR3 totals 14 residues. From germline, CDR1 is DFQATT and CDR2 SNEGSKA (reference sequence). CDR3 in DNA: TGCAGTGCCCGTGACAGGGCTGGCCACAATGAGCAGTTCTTC. This encodes CSARDRAGHNEQFF.

The V gene is TRBV6-1, the J gene TRBJ1-6, with unresolved D. The germline gives CDR1 MNHNS, CDR2 SASEGT. This CDR3 is 17 amino acids long. Trimming left V 6 bases short and J 8 bases short, with 23 bases between. The CDR3 nucleotides are TGTGCCAGCAGCAAAAGGAGGGATTCTCTGGTTTATTCACCCCTCCACTTT. Translating it yields CASSKRRDSLVYSPLHF.

The CDR3 spells CASSQDLEGAFF. The CDR3 DNA sequence: TGTGCCAGCAGCCAAGATCTCGAGGGGGCTTTCTTT. The rearrangement joins TRBV4-2 to TRBJ1-1; tentatively, D is TRBD1 (5 bases). Deletions cut 0 bases from V and 11 bases from J, with 10 bases between. Germline V gene data show CDR1 as LGHNA and CDR2 as YNFKEQ. The CDR3 runs 12 residues.

V usage is TRBV7-2 and J usage is TRBJ2-3; 7 bases are a match to TRBD1. Germline CDR1 is SGHTA and CDR2 is FQGNSA. This CDR3 is built from 15 residues. J was trimmed by 0 bases and V by 4 bases; bases with no gene match: 4. CDR3 amino acids: CASSYRGMSTDTQYF. DNA for the CDR3: TGTGCCAGCAGCTACAGGGGTATGAGCACAGATACGCAGTATTTT. Drawing the rest from reference TRBV7-2 and TRBJ2-3, the complete variable domain is GAGVSQSPSNKVTEKGKDVELRCDPISGHTALYWYRQSLGQGLEFLIYFQGNSAPDKSGLPSDRFSAERTGGSVSTLTIQRTQQEDSAVYLCASSYRGMSTDTQYFGPGTRLTVL.

This clonotype showed up just once. J is TRBJ2-1 and V is TRBV2; 11 bases fit TRBD1. Germline values: CDR1 SNHLY, CDR2 FYNNEI. The trim removed 6 bases at V and 6 bases at J, leaving 7 bases unmatched. CDR3 size: 15 residues. The CDR3 DNA is TGTGCCAGCAGGCCGGGGACAGGGGGAGGCAATGAGCAGTTCTTC. This sequence encodes CASRPGTGGGNEQFF.

The chain has TRBV16 and TRBJ1-2; D remains unclear. The germline gives CDR1 KGHSY, CDR2 FQNENV. V was shortened by 4 bases and J by 4 bases, with 19 bases between the two germline ends. CDR3 size: 16 residues. The CDR3 region has the DNA TGTGCCAGCAGCCGCAGCGACGGCGGGCTCGGCTATGGCTACACCTTC. It specifies CASSRSDGGLGYGYTF. The entire variable domain, with the rest obtained from reference TRBV16 and TRBJ1-2, is as follows: GEEVAQTPKHLVRGEGQKAKLYCAPIKGHSYVFWYQQVLKNEFKFLISFQNENVFDETGMPKERFSAKCLPNSPCSLEIQATKLEDSAVYFCASSRSDGGLGYGYTFGSGTRLTVV.

The chain couples TRBV4-3 to TRBJ2-3, with a tentative D call TRBD1 (6 bases). V was cut by 0 bases and J by 9 bases, with 19 bases left in between. This CDR3 has 16 residues. Germline V gene sequence: CDR1 LGHNA, CDR2 YSLEER. The CDR3 loop is CASSQDFDGTFGTQYF. In nucleotides, the CDR3 is TGCGCCAGCAGCCAAGACTTCGACGGGACATTTGGGACGCAGTATTTT.

This clonotype was counted a few times. The chain joins TRBV28 to TRBJ2-1; the D gene is possibly TRBD2 (5 bases). In germline, CDR1 is MDHEN, CDR2 SYDVKM. V lost 6 bases, J lost 7 bases, and 7 bases lay in between. The CDR3 totals 11 residues. The CDR3 DNA reads as TGTGCCAGCAGGAGGGTTAATGAGCAGTTCTTC. As protein: CASRRVNEQFF.

The V gene is TRBV12-3 or TRBV12-4, the J gene TRBJ2-1; D call uncertain. The germline V and J ends were trimmed by 3 bases and 8 bases, with 8 bases remaining between them. The CDR3 totals 12 residues. Here the CDR3 reads CASSFIVDEQFF. For the CDR3, the DNA is TGTGCCAGCAGTTTCATAGTGGATGAGCAGTTCTTC.

This clonotype came up a few times. The chain employs TRBV5-1 and TRBJ1-5, with a weak D call TRBD1 (6 bases). The CDR3 length is 16 residues. Trimming took off 7 bases at V and 2 bases at J, with 19 bases between the two ends. CDR1 is SGHRS, CDR2 YFSETQ, per germline. This CDR3 is CASDQEGRGGNQPQHF. DNA of the CDR3: TGCGCCAGCGACCAAGAGGGCAGGGGAGGCAATCAGCCCCAGCATTTT.

There are a few counts of this clonotype. The chain couples TRBV7-2 to TRBJ2-7, with a possible D match to TRBD2 (6 bases). The CDR3 has 15 amino acids. Between the trimmed V and J ends, which lost 3 bases and 1 base, there was a span of 13 bases. Germline V gene sequence: CDR1 SGHTA, CDR2 FQGNSA. CDR3 sequence reads: CASSFLLATSYEQYF. The CDR3 nucleotides are TGTGCCAGCAGCTTTCTGCTAGCGACTTCCTACGAGCAGTACTTC.

This clonotype was seen more than once but under ten times. The chain uses TRBV29-1 and TRBJ2-1; no reliable D call. CDR3 length: 13 residues. Deletions cut 4 bases from V and 7 bases from J, with 14 bases between. Germline V gene data show CDR1 as SQVTM and CDR2 as ANQGSEA. CDR3 region: CSVGRRSSNEQFF. In DNA, the CDR3 is TGCAGCGTTGGGCGAAGAAGTTCGAATGAGCAGTTCTTC.

This clonotype was seen a few times. The J gene is TRBJ2-4, the V gene TRBV28; D tentatively fits TRBD1 or TRBD2 (5 bases each). CDR1 and CDR2 from the germline V gene are MDHEN and SYDVKM. This CDR3 is 16 amino acids long. Deletions cut 7 bases from V and 0 bases from J, with 16 bases between. The DNA for the CDR3 is TGTGCCAGCATTGGGGGTACCGACCTAGCCAAAAACATTCAGTACTTC. Its protein is CASIGGTDLAKNIQYF.

The genes are TRBV20-1 and TRBJ1-2; 9 bases are shared with TRBD1. The V gene's germline CDR1 is DFQATT and CDR2 SNEGSKA (reference sequence). CDR3 size: 13 residues. The J segment lost 5 bases and the V segment lost 6 bases, leaving 7 bases of the junction unmatched. The CDR3 sequence: CSATQGALYGYTF. The CDR3, as DNA: TGCAGTGCGACACAGGGGGCTCTATATGGCTACACCTTC.